These 32 T cell receptor beta chains were all obtained from the same sample, sequenced in a study of T-cell reconstitution after alpha-beta-depleted transplantation in children. For TCRbeta, the library was prepared with unique molecular identifiers. One entry per CDR3 protein results from TCRdb running MiXCR on the PCR reads. In the table there are 640,000 or so distinct CDR3 sequences, approximately 16% of which are singletons. The source was PBMCs from the stem cell graft donor, collected from the stem cell graft. All receptors come from a human donor who donated a stem cell graft to a child with acute myeloid leukemia.

This clonotype was counted ten times or more. The CDR3 DNA reads TGTGCCAGCAGGGAGACAGGGCACTCCTACGAGCAGTACTTC. Its translation: CASRETGHSYEQYF. The chain links TRBV27 to TRBJ2-7, with 7 bases fitting TRBD1. The CDR3 length is 14 residues. V shed 6 bases, J shed 0 bases, and the junction held 5 bases outside the gene matches. CDR1 MNHEY and CDR2 SMNVEV come from the germline V gene (reference sequence).

The chain joins TRBV24-1 to TRBJ2-5, with TRBD2 matching 12 bases. Trimming cost V 5 bases and J 3 bases; bases outside gene matches: 0. Germline V gene sequence: CDR1 KGHDR, CDR2 SFDVKD. The CDR3 loop spans 14 amino acids. The CDR3 coding sequence is TGTGCCACCAGTGGACTAGCGGGGGAAGAGACCCAGTACTTC. Its translation: CATSGLAGEETQYF.

This clonotype showed up many times. V and J are TRBV29-1 and TRBJ2-7, with TRBD1 identical over 8 bases. The CDR3 loop spans 14 amino acids. The V and J ends lost 6 bases and 1 base, in that order; junction bases with no gene match: 8. Germline V gene sequence: CDR1 SQVTM, CDR2 ANQGSEA. The CDR3 bases are TGCAGCGTGGGCAGGGGGCAGAGATCCTACGAGCAGTACGTC. Protein sequence: CSVGRGQRSYEQYV.

At least ten counts were recorded for this clonotype. V usage is TRBV7-2 and J usage is TRBJ1-2; D perhaps matches TRBD1 (5 bases). CDR3 length: 14 amino acids. V was shortened by 5 bases and J by 5 bases, with 15 bases between the two germline ends. CDR1 is SGHTA, CDR2 FQGNSA, per germline. In DNA form, the CDR3 reads TGTGCCAGCAGCCACGACAGTCCCCAATATGGCTACACCTTC. Protein sequence: CASSHDSPQYGYTF.

This clonotype was counted at least ten times. V and J are TRBV20-1 and TRBJ2-5; either TRBD1 or TRBD2 may fit D (5 bases each). With 3 bases removed from V and 4 bases from J, the gap between germline ends came to 12 bases. The CDR3 loop spans 13 amino acids. CDR1 and CDR2 (germline): DFQATT, SNEGSKA (reference sequence). CDR3 sequence reads: CSARLTGLETQYF. CDR3 nucleotides: TGCAGTGCTAGGCTTACGGGGCTAGAGACCCAGTACTTC.

This clonotype has ten or more counts. The V gene is TRBV5-6, the J gene TRBJ1-6; D gene unclear. The CDR3 sequence is 16 residues long. V dropped 3 bases and J dropped 0 bases, with 10 bases sitting between them. Germline loops: CDR1 SGHDT, CDR2 YYEEEE. CDR3 sequence (DNA): TGTGCCAGCAGCTCGGACTTAAGCTCCTATAATTCACCCCTCCACTTT. Encoded protein: CASSSDLSSYNSPLHF.

This clonotype was detected ten times or more. The rearrangement links TRBV12-3 or TRBV12-4 to TRBJ2-2; possibly TRBD2 for D (5 bases). The CDR3 runs 17 residues. Trimming took 6 bases from V and 0 from J, leaving 17 bases between them. In nucleotides, the CDR3 is TGTGCCAGCAGATTCGGGGTCAAACCCTCGAACACCGGGGAGCTGTTTTTT. Amino acids: CASRFGVKPSNTGELFF.

This clonotype was detected only a few times. V gene TRBV20-1 combines with J gene TRBJ1-5, with 9 bases matching TRBD1. With 5 bases clipped from V and 11 bases from J, the junction kept 10 bases outside the gene matches. The germline V gene has CDR1 DFQATT and CDR2 SNEGSKA (reference sequence). The CDR3 spans 13 residues. Written as DNA, the CDR3 is TGCAGTGCTTCACAGGGGGCAGTGGGAGCCCAGCATTTT. It yields the protein CSASQGAVGAQHF.

The chain joins TRBV11-2 to TRBJ1-4; D is perhaps TRBD1 (5 bases). CDR3 length equals 15 residues. V dropped 1 base and J dropped 8 bases, with 14 bases sitting between them. Germline V gene lookup returns CDR1 SGHAT and CDR2 FQNNGV. The CDR3 DNA is TGTGCCAGCAGCTTAGGGCCCGGGACTCGGGAAAAACTGTTTTTT. The encoded protein is CASSLGPGTREKLFF.

This clonotype was observed a few times. The chain carries TRBV12-3 or TRBV12-4 and TRBJ2-3; D gene uncertain. There are 15 residues in the CDR3. V was trimmed by 3 bases and J by 4 bases, leaving 14 bases between them. In DNA, the CDR3 is TGTGCCAGCAGTTTCGGACCGGCGATCGCAGATACGCAGTATTTT. Amino acid sequence: CASSFGPAIADTQYF.

This clonotype has just a few counts. This chain connects TRBV12-3 or TRBV12-4 to TRBJ2-1, with 7 bases matching TRBD2. The V segment lost 3 bases and the J segment 5 bases; nucleotides outside the gene matches: 4. CDR3 length equals 14 residues. The CDR3 reads CASSFTGTNNEQFF. The CDR3 bases are TGTGCCAGCAGTTTCACGGGGACTAACAATGAGCAGTTCTTC.

This clonotype was detected only a few times. V is TRBV25-1 and J is TRBJ2-3; TRBD2 agrees at 10 bases. CDR1 MGHDK and CDR2 SYGVNS come from the germline V gene. The CDR3 spans 16 residues. After removal of 5 bases from V and 8 bases from J, the junction contained 13 bases not matched to a gene. The CDR3 bases are TGTGCCAGCAGTCCCCCCGGGAGCGGGGGGGCCATTACGCAGTATTTT. Amino acid sequence: CASSPPGSGGAITQYF.

This clonotype appeared a few times. J is TRBJ2-2 and V is TRBV20-1; no clear D gene. The CDR3 consists of 13 residues. Trimming removed 2 bases at V and 1 base at J, with 5 bases between. The V gene's germline CDR1 is DFQATT and CDR2 SNEGSKA (reference sequence). The CDR3 protein is CSARLVNTGELFF. In DNA, the CDR3 is TGCAGTGCTAGATTGGTGAACACCGGGGAGCTGTTTTTT.

This clonotype was counted ten times or more. The rearrangement links TRBV20-1 to TRBJ1-1, with TRBD1 matching 7 bases. CDR1 DFQATT and CDR2 SNEGSKA come from the germline V gene (reference sequence). The V gene end was trimmed by 6 bases and the J gene end by 0 bases; junction bases not matched to a gene: 7. CDR3 size: 14 residues. The DNA for the CDR3 is TGCAGTGCACCCTGGACAGGAGTGAACACTGAAGCTTTCTTT. Translation gives CSAPWTGVNTEAFF.

V is TRBV4-3 and J is TRBJ1-5; D unresolved. CDR3 length: 13 residues. CDR1 and CDR2 (germline): LGHNA, YSLEER. Deletions cut 0 bases from V and 6 bases from J, with 6 bases between. CDR3 nucleotide sequence: TGCGCCAGCAGCCAAGATATTTTTCAGCCCCAGCATTTT. Translation gives CASSQDIFQPQHF.

The DNA for the CDR3 is TGTGCCACCGGGAAGAGCTCCTACGAGCAGTACTTC. Its protein is CATGKSSYEQYF. This chain connects TRBV7-8 to TRBJ2-7, with D possibly TRBD2 on 5 matching bases. Germline V CDR1 and CDR2: SGHVS, FQNEAQ. Deletions cut 10 bases from V and 0 bases from J, with 10 bases between. This CDR3 spans 12 amino acids.

Comment on this clonotype: A read error is possible here, since a much larger clone lies one base away. The chain employs TRBV25-1 and TRBJ2-3; no clear D. This CDR3 spans 14 amino acids. The germline V gene has CDR1 MGHDK and CDR2 SYGVNS. The chain's CDR3 is CASSVGLTTDPQYF. The CDR3 nucleotides read TGTGCCAGCAGTGTGGGGTTAACCACAGATCCGCAGTATTTT.

There are many counts of this clonotype. The chain is built from TRBV7-2 and TRBJ2-1, with D tentatively TRBD1 (5 bases). V was pared by 5 bases and J by 12 bases, with 17 bases between. Germline V gives CDR1 SGHTA, CDR2 FQGNSA. The CDR3 runs to 13 residues. In nucleotides, the CDR3 is TGTGCCAGCAGCCCTAACAGGAACAGTGGGCAGTTCTTC. It specifies CASSPNRNSGQFF.

In its sample, this clonotype was seen many times. The CDR3 sequence: CSARSGVLDVSPLHF. The DNA for the CDR3 is TGCAGTGCTAGAAGTGGGGTGTTGGATGTCTCACCCCTCCACTTT. The chain joins TRBV20-1 to TRBJ1-6; D uncertain. V shed 2 bases and J shed 10 bases, with 18 bases lying between them. The CDR3 extends over 15 amino acids. From germline, CDR1 is DFQATT and CDR2 SNEGSKA (reference sequence).

This clonotype was counted only a few times. This sequence joins TRBV7-3 and TRBJ2-5, with D tentatively TRBD2 (6 bases). The CDR3 runs 15 residues. V lost 3 bases and J lost 4, with 15 bases in between. Germline lookup yields CDR1 SGHTA and CDR2 FQGTGA. CDR3 in amino acids: CASSLRRVGAETQYF. The CDR3 DNA reads as TGTGCCAGCAGCTTGAGGAGGGTCGGGGCAGAGACCCAGTACTTC.

On this clonotype itself: A read error is possible here, since a much larger clone lies one base away. This chain joins TRBV12-3 or TRBV12-4 and TRBJ2-1; D gene unclear. The CDR3 length is 14 residues. The CDR3 protein is CACSPLVVYNEQFF. In nucleotides, the CDR3 is TGTGCCTGCAGCCCGCTCGTGGTCTACAATGAGCAGTTCTTC.

V usage is TRBV5-1 and J usage is TRBJ2-1, with 12 positions matching TRBD2. The CDR3 covers 17 residues. Germline trimming cut 4 bases from V and 0 bases from J; bases unmatched to any gene: 5. Per germline, CDR1 SGHRS and CDR2 YFSETQ. As DNA, the CDR3 is TGCGCCAGCAGCCGGCTAGCGGGGGGGAGCTCCTACAATGAGCAGTTCTTC. This encodes CASSRLAGGSSYNEQFF.

This clonotype came up a few times. CDR3 DNA: TGTGCCAGCTCACCTCCGGGACTAGGCTCCTACGAGCAGTACTTC. It is translated as CASSPPGLGSYEQYF. The chain links TRBV18 to TRBJ2-7; 8 nucleotides align to TRBD2. The V gene's germline CDR1 is KGHSH and CDR2 LQKENI. The V segment lost 3 bases and the J segment 0 bases; nucleotides outside the gene matches: 4. The length of the CDR3 is 15 residues.

The J gene is TRBJ2-7, the V gene TRBV7-9; D unclear. Trimming pared 5 bases from V and 2 bases from J, leaving 10 bases between. CDR3 length: 13 amino acids. Germline values: CDR1 SEHNR, CDR2 FQNEAQ (reference sequence). The CDR3 loop is CASSVDTTYEQYF. CDR3 bases: TGTGCCAGCAGCGTAGACACCACCTACGAGCAGTACTTC. Drawing the rest from reference TRBV7-9 and TRBJ2-7, the complete variable domain is DTGVSQNPRHKITKRGQNVTFRCDPISEHNRLYWYRQTLGQGPEFLTYFQNEAQLEKSRLLSDRFSAERPKGSFSTLEIQRTEQGDSAMYLCASSVDTTYEQYFGPGTRLTVT.

Ten or more counts support this clonotype. The chain employs TRBV29-1 and TRBJ1-4, with D maybe TRBD1 (6 bases). The CDR3 is 14 amino acids. V lost 6 bases, J lost 3 bases, and 14 bases lay in between. Germline V CDR1 and CDR2: SQVTM, ANQGSEA. CDR3 nucleotides: TGCAGCGTCCATGACAGGAGGTCTAATGAAAAACTGTTTTTT. Its translation is CSVHDRRSNEKLFF. Together with reference TRBV29-1 and TRBJ1-4, the CDR3 gives the full variable domain: SAVISQKPSRDICQRGTSLTIQCQVDSQVTMMFWYRQQPGQSLTLIATANQGSEATYESGFVIDKFPISRPNLTFSTLTVSNMSPEDSSIYLCSVHDRRSNEKLFFGSGTQLSVL.

This clonotype was detected ten times or more. The V and J genes are TRBV20-1 and TRBJ1-5; 10 nucleotides line up with TRBD1. The junction had 7 bases not matched to a gene; V was cut back by 6 bases and J by 5 bases. The CDR3 runs to 14 residues. The germline V gene has CDR1 DFQATT and CDR2 SNEGSKA (reference sequence). In nucleotides, the CDR3 is TGCAGTGCCCTCGGGGACAGGGGCGATCAGCCCCAGCATTTT. Residues: CSALGDRGDQPQHF.

The sample holds many counts of this clonotype. This chain links TRBV12-3 or TRBV12-4 with TRBJ2-7; 7 nucleotides line up with TRBD2. V lost 5 bases, J lost 6 bases, and 13 bases stayed unmatched. The CDR3 is made up of 15 amino acids. CDR3 sequence: CASSVRPGLRAEQYF. In DNA form, the CDR3 reads TGTGCCAGCAGTGTCCGACCGGGACTACGGGCCGAGCAGTACTTC.

This clonotype was detected only a few times. The chain is built from TRBV11-2 and TRBJ1-6; 7 positions agree with TRBD1. V shed 1 base and J 7 bases; nucleotides not matched to a gene: 10. The V gene's germline CDR1 is SGHAT and CDR2 FQNNGV. The CDR3 runs to 17 residues. CDR3 amino acids: CASSLVGQQTVNSPLHF. The CDR3 DNA reads as TGTGCCAGCAGCTTAGTGGGACAGCAGACGGTCAATTCACCCCTCCACTTT.

This clonotype was recorded at least ten times. This chain uses TRBV13 with TRBJ2-1; no clear D. CDR1 and CDR2 (germline): PRHDT, FYEKMQ (reference sequence). Trimming stripped 4 bases from V and 15 bases from J, with 19 bases between. CDR3 length: 13 amino acids. CDR3: CASSSADPVKLFF. In nucleotides, the CDR3 is TGTGCCAGCAGCTCGGCCGACCCTGTCAAACTGTTCTTC.

This clonotype was counted only a few times. V is TRBV4-2 and J is TRBJ1-4; D uncertain. V lost 1 base and J 8 bases, leaving 11 bases between the germline ends. The CDR3 is 14 residues long. Germline assignment: CDR1 LGHNA and CDR2 YNFKEQ. This chain's CDR3 is CASSQGEVAEKLFF. DNA for the CDR3: TGTGCCAGCAGCCAAGGGGAGGTAGCCGAAAAACTGTTTTTT.

The chain combines TRBV24-1 with TRBJ2-3; 13 bases are a match to TRBD2. CDR1 and CDR2 (germline): KGHDR, SFDVKD. The CDR3 sequence is 17 residues long. The V segment lost 4 bases and the J segment 1 base; nucleotides outside the gene matches: 4. CDR3: CATSDSGLAGGTDTQYF. DNA of the CDR3: TGTGCCACCAGTGACTCTGGACTAGCGGGGGGCACAGATACGCAGTATTTT.

This clonotype was detected a few times. The CDR3 bases are TGTGCCAGCAGTTGGGACCCGAACTCCTACGAGCAGTACTTC. It codes for CASSWDPNSYEQYF. The chain uses TRBV6-5 and TRBJ2-7, with D perhaps TRBD1 or TRBD2 (5 bases each). Trimming took off 4 bases at V and 0 bases at J, with 10 bases between the two ends. There are 14 residues in the CDR3. The germline V gene has CDR1 MNHEY and CDR2 SVGAGI.